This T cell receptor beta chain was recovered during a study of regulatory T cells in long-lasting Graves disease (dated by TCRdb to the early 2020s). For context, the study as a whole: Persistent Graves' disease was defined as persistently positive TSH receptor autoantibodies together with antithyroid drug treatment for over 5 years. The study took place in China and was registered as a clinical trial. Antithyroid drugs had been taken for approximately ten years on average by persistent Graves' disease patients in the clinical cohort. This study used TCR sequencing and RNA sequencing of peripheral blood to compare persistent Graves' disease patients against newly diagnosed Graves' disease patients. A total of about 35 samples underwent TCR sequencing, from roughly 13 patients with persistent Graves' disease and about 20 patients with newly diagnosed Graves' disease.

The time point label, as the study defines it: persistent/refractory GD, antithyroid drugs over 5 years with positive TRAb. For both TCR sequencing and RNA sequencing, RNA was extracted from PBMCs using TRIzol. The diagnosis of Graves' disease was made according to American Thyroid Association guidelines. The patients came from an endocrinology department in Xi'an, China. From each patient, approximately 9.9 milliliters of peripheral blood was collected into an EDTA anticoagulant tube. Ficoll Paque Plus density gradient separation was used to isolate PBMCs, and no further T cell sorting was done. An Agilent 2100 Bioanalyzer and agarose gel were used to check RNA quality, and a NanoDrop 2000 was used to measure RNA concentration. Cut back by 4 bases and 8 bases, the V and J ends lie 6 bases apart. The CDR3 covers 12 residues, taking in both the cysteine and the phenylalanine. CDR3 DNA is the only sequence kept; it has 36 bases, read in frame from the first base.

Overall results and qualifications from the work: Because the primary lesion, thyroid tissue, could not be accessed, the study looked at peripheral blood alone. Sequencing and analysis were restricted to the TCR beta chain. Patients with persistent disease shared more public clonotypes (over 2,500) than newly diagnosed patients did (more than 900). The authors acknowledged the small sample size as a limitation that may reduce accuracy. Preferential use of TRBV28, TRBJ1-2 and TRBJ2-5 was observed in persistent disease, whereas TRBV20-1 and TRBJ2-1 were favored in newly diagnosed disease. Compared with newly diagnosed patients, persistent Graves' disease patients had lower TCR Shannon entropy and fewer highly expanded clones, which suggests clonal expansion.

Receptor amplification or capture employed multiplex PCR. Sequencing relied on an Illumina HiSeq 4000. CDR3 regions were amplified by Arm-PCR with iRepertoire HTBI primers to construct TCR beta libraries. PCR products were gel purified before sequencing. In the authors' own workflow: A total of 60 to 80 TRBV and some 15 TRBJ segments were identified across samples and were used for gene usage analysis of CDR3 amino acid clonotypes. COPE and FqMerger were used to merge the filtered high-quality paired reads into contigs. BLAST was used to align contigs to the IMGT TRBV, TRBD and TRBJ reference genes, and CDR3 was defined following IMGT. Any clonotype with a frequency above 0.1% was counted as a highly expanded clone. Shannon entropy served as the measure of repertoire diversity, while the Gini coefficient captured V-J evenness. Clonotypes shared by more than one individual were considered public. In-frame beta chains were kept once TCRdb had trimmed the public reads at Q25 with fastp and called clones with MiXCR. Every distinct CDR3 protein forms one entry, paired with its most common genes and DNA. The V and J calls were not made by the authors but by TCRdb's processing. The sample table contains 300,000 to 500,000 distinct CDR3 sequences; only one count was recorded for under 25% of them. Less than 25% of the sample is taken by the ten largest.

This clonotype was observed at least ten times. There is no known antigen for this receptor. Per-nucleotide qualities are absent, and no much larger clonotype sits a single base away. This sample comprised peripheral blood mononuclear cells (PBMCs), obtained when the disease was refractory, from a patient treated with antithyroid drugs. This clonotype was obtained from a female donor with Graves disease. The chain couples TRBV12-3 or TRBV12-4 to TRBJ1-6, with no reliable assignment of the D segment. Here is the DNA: TGTGCCAGCAGTTCCCTTGATTCACCCCTCCACTTT. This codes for CASSSLDSPLHF.